Listed below are T cell receptor beta chains from one sample, sequenced in a study of T cells in Graves' hyperthyroidism and ophthalmopathy. TCRdb re-called the multiplex PCR reads with MiXCR, one entry per CDR3 protein. The sample includes 240,000 or so distinct CDR3 sequences, about 15% of them seen just once. The sample comprised blood. The receptors were gathered from a woman in her late teens or twenties with Graves' ophthalmopathy. Both conserved end residues are part of each CDR3. Each record gives: clone size, D gene, V gene, J gene, CDR3 protein, CDR3 DNA. D genes are given only for firm matches. The size entry is marked missing in some rows and otherwise reads once, few, many or a size class.

many,TRBD1,TRBV6-1,TRBJ2-7,CASSEDRGYEQYF,TGTGCCAGCAGTGAAGACAGGGGTTACGAGCAGTACTTC
many,.,TRBV3-1,TRBJ2-7,CASSQDLSLSSYEQYF,TGTGCCAGCAGCCAAGATCTCAGCCTATCCTCCTACGAGCAGTACTTC
.,.,TRBV19,TRBJ2-2,CASTQRVQPGELFF,TGTGCCAGTACCCAGAGGGTCCAGCCCGGGGAGCTGTTTTTT
.,TRBD2,TRBV6-5,TRBJ2-3,CASSYSGLAGGGDTQYF,TGTGCCAGCAGTTACTCGGGACTAGCGGGAGGGGGAGATACGCAGTATTTT
many,.,TRBV5-6,TRBJ2-5,CASSLPGPLGFGTQYF,TGTGCCAGCAGCTTGCCGGGACCTCTCGGGTTTGGGACCCAGTACTTC
many,.,TRBV15,TRBJ1-1,CATSSPGHSNTEAFF,TGTGCCACCAGCAGCCCGGGACACTCGAACACTGAAGCTTTCTTT
many,.,TRBV6-1,TRBJ1-1,CASSEPAWDTEAFF,TGTGCCAGCAGTGAACCCGCCTGGGACACTGAAGCTTTCTTT
many,TRBD1,TRBV20-1,TRBJ2-1,CSARDRGGRYNEQFF,TGCAGTGCTAGAGATAGAGGGGGCAGGTACAATGAGCAGTTCTTC
.,.,TRBV30,TRBJ2-5,CAWSVPGVGTQYF,TGTGCCTGGAGTGTACCTGGGGTTGGGACCCAGTACTTC
many,TRBD2,TRBV20-1,TRBJ2-3,CSAIAGGTDTQYF,TGCAGTGCTATCGCGGGGGGCACAGATACGCAGTATTTT
many,TRBD2,TRBV7-9,TRBJ2-1,CASSLDAGVYEQFF,TGTGCCAGCAGCTTAGATGCGGGAGTCTATGAGCAGTTCTTC
many,TRBD1,TRBV7-2,TRBJ2-2,CASRTGTAGTGELFF,TGTGCCAGCAGGACCGGGACAGCCGGCACCGGGGAGCTGTTTTTT